What follows are 25 T cell receptor beta chains derived from one specimen sequenced in a study of T-cell reconstitution after alpha-beta-depleted transplantation in children. Unique molecular identifiers were incorporated during preparation of the TCRbeta library. TCRdb itself ran the PCR reads through MiXCR, one entry per CDR3 protein. Of over 80,000 distinct CDR3 sequences in the sample, around a quarter were seen once. The sample consisted of PBMCs, taken before TCRalphabeta/CD19-depleted stem cell transplant. The receptor source for this set is a boy aged 2 to 10 with acute lymphoblastic leukemia, due to receive a stem cell transplant.

V and J are TRBV7-6 and TRBJ2-3; maybe TRBD2 (6 bases). The germline gives CDR1 SGHVS, CDR2 FNYEAQ. Trimming left V 2 bases short and J 3 bases short, with 15 bases between. CDR3 length: 16 residues. The CDR3: CASSLYSSGVTDTQYF. CDR3 coding DNA: TGTGCCAGCAGCTTATATAGTAGCGGAGTGACAGATACGCAGTATTTT.

The gene calls are TRBV29-1 and TRBJ2-3; D is perhaps TRBD1 or TRBD2 (5 bases each). The V end lost 4 bases, the J end lost 2 bases, and 10 bases lay between the germline ends. The CDR3 totals 13 residues. Germline CDR1 reads SQVTM; CDR2 reads ANQGSEA. Here the CDR3 reads CSVGGPFTDTQYF. The CDR3 coding sequence is TGCAGCGTTGGGGGACCGTTCACAGATACGCAGTATTTT.

The rearrangement uses TRBV7-8 and TRBJ2-1; D remains ambiguous. CDR1 is SGHVS, CDR2 FQNEAQ, per germline. Trimming shortened V by 3 bases and J by 3 bases, and 12 bases separated the two germline ends. The CDR3 length is 15 residues. The CDR3 DNA follows: TGTGCCAGCAGCTTTTCTGGCGGTCGCTACAATGAGCAGTTCTTC. Encoded protein: CASSFSGGRYNEQFF.

This clonotype has ten or more counts. The J gene is TRBJ2-7, the V gene TRBV5-1; D might be TRBD1 (6 bases). V lost 7 bases to trimming and J lost 5 bases, with 13 bases between them. Germline CDR1 is SGHRS and CDR2 is YFSETQ. The CDR3 is made up of 12 amino acids. The CDR3 region has the DNA TGCGCCAGCGGACAGCCGGCTAACGAGCAGTACTTC. As protein: CASGQPANEQYF.

The chain couples TRBV14 to TRBJ2-3; 9 bases align to TRBD2. CDR3 length equals 15 residues. Losses at the gene ends were 5 bases for V and 9 bases for J; bases not matched to a gene: 12. CDR1 is SGHDN, CDR2 FVKESK, per germline. The CDR3 nucleotides are TGTGCCAGCAGCTCGACTAGCGGAGGGGCCGCGACGCAGTATTTT. Translated: CASSSTSGGAATQYF.

The chain recombines TRBV7-9 with TRBJ2-2; D is perhaps TRBD2 (5 bases). Germline V gene sequence: CDR1 SEHNR, CDR2 FQNEAQ (reference sequence). This CDR3 has 15 amino acids. V was shortened by 8 bases and J by 5 bases, with 18 bases between the two germline ends. Here the CDR3 reads CASRPGSTDTGELFF. Written as DNA, the CDR3 is TGTGCCAGCCGTCCGGGGTCCACCGATACCGGGGAGCTGTTTTTT.

This clonotype has a handful of counts. The V and J genes are TRBV4-1 and TRBJ2-2; D is unclear. Germline V CDR1 and CDR2: MGHRA, YSYEKL. Between the trimmed V and J ends, which lost 4 bases and 2 bases, there was a span of 5 bases. This CDR3 is 13 amino acids long. The CDR3 region has the DNA TGCGCCAGCAGCCCTAGTAACACCGGGGAGCTGTTTTTT. It yields the protein CASSPSNTGELFF.

CDR3: CASRRGGVLDEQYF. The CDR3 DNA reads TGTGCCAGCAGGCGAGGGGGGGTACTAGACGAGCAGTACTTC. V usage is TRBV7-2 and J usage is TRBJ2-7; D is perhaps TRBD2 (7 bases). The CDR3 covers 14 residues. V was trimmed by 6 bases and J by 5 bases, leaving 17 bases between them. Germline V gene data show CDR1 as SGHTA and CDR2 as FQGNSA.

This clonotype has a single count. The V gene is TRBV12-1, the J gene TRBJ2-1; TRBD2 is the table's D call and was not checked against the DNA. TRBV12-1 is annotated as a pseudogene. The CDR3 runs to 15 residues. The CDR3 region is CASSSGLAGSNEQFF. Written as DNA, the CDR3 is TGTGCCAGCAGCTCGGGACTAGCGGGAAGCAATGAGCAGTTCTTC.

This clonotype was seen many times. The chain carries TRBV4-3 and TRBJ2-1; maybe TRBD2 (5 bases). V lost 0 bases, J lost 0 bases, and 15 bases lay in between. The CDR3 extends over 18 amino acids. Germline V gene data show CDR1 as LGHNA and CDR2 as YSLEER. The CDR3 sequence is CASSQEPRGLLSYNEQFF. The CDR3 bases are TGCGCCAGCAGCCAAGAACCGCGTGGACTTCTCTCCTACAATGAGCAGTTCTTC.

This clonotype was found a few times. This chain connects TRBV4-1 to TRBJ2-1; 7 nucleotides align to TRBD2. This CDR3 contains 15 residues. V was pared by 3 bases and J by 7 bases, with 9 bases of the junction left unmatched. Germline loops: CDR1 MGHRA, CDR2 YSYEKL. In DNA form, the CDR3 reads TGCGCCAGCAGCCAGTTTAACGGGAGGTCTAATGAGCAGTTCTTC. It yields the protein CASSQFNGRSNEQFF.

This clonotype came up a few times. The CDR3 here is CATSDFASGGFYTDTQYF. In DNA form, the CDR3 reads TGTGCCACCAGTGATTTTGCTAGCGGAGGGTTTTACACAGATACGCAGTATTTT. V and J are TRBV24-1 and TRBJ2-3; 7 bases agree with TRBD2. Germline CDR1 reads KGHDR; CDR2 reads SFDVKD. The V gene end was trimmed by 1 base and the J gene end by 2 bases; junction bases not matched to a gene: 11. CDR3 length: 18 amino acids.

A few counts support this clonotype. The CDR3, as DNA: TGCAGCGTTGAACCCCGCTCTAGCGGAGGGAGCACAGATACGCAGTATTTT. It yields the protein CSVEPRSSGGSTDTQYF. The gene calls are TRBV29-1 and TRBJ2-3, with 7 bases that match TRBD2. V was pared by 2 bases and J by 0 bases, with 11 bases of the junction left unmatched. CDR1 is SQVTM and CDR2 is ANQGSEA in the germline V gene. This CDR3 is 17 amino acids long.

The chain links TRBV24-1 to TRBJ2-2; TRBD1 matches 8 bases. The CDR3 is made up of 15 amino acids. J gave up 3 bases and V 7 bases, and 6 bases lay outside the gene matches. CDR1 and CDR2 from the germline V gene are KGHDR and SFDVKD. The CDR3 coding sequence is TGTGCCACCAGGGGGTCACAGGGGGACACCGGGGAGCTGTTTTTT. Protein product: CATRGSQGDTGELFF.

This sequence joins TRBV28 and TRBJ2-1, with TRBD1 matching 7 bases. V trimming: 7 bases; J trimming: 0 bases; junction bases outside the gene matches: 12. Germline-derived CDR1 and CDR2 are MDHEN and SYDVKM. The CDR3 has 17 residues. CDR3 DNA sequence: TGTGCCAGCACCCTTTGGACAGGTCATAGCTCCTACAATGAGCAGTTCTTC. Translated, it gives CASTLWTGHSSYNEQFF.

This clonotype showed up just a few times. The chain employs TRBV7-9 and TRBJ2-1; D is uncertain. Germline V CDR1 and CDR2: SEHNR, FQNEAQ (reference sequence). V was clipped by 1 base and J by 10 bases, with 11 bases between them. The CDR3 covers 13 residues. Here the CDR3 DNA reads TGTGCCAGCAGCTTAGACCCGCAATGGGAGCAGTTCTTC. Protein: CASSLDPQWEQFF.

V gene TRBV7-9 combines with J gene TRBJ2-4; D perhaps matches TRBD1 (6 bases). The CDR3 contains 14 residues. Germline V CDR1 and CDR2: SEHNR, FQNEAQ (reference sequence). Trimming removed 8 bases at V and 0 bases at J, with 11 bases between. CDR3 protein: CASGQTLAKNIQYF. CDR3 coding DNA: TGTGCCAGCGGACAGACACTAGCCAAAAACATTCAGTACTTC.

The rearrangement uses TRBV4-1 and TRBJ2-1; D is perhaps TRBD2 (6 bases). Trimming removed 5 bases at V and 0 bases at J, with 14 bases between. There are 16 residues in the CDR3. Germline V lookup: CDR1 MGHRA, CDR2 YSYEKL. Here the CDR3 reads CASSNSGYSSYNEQFF. The CDR3 nucleotides are TGCGCCAGCAGCAATAGCGGATATAGCTCCTACAATGAGCAGTTCTTC.

This clonotype occurred a few times. Here the CDR3 DNA reads TGTGCCAGCAGCCTCTCGACAGGGGGCACTGAAGCTTTCTTT. Encoded protein: CASSLSTGGTEAFF. This chain uses TRBV7-9 with TRBJ1-1; TRBD1 agrees at 9 bases. CDR1 and CDR2 (germline): SEHNR, FQNEAQ (reference sequence). V shed 5 bases, J shed 4 bases, and the junction held 5 bases outside the gene matches. The CDR3 runs to 14 residues.

This clonotype was detected a few times. The chain has TRBV20-1 and TRBJ2-1; 7 bases align to TRBD2. Germline CDR1 DFQATT, CDR2 SNEGSKA (reference sequence). J was trimmed by 6 bases and V by 1 base; bases with no gene match: 9. The CDR3 has 15 residues. The CDR3 reads CSARGSSLAPNEQFF. The CDR3, as DNA: TGCAGTGCTAGAGGTAGCTCACTAGCGCCCAATGAGCAGTTCTTC.

The chain employs TRBV11-3 and TRBJ2-7, with TRBD2 as a possible D gene (5 bases). There are 13 residues in the CDR3. Germline CDR1 SGHNT, CDR2 YENEEA. V was pared by 5 bases and J by 2 bases, with 10 bases between. CDR3 in amino acids: CASSPGVAYEQYF. CDR3 sequence (DNA): TGTGCCAGCAGCCCCGGGGTCGCCTACGAGCAGTACTTC.

The genes are TRBV29-1 and TRBJ2-2; a possible D gene is TRBD2 (6 bases). The CDR3 runs to 14 residues. Germline assignment: CDR1 SQVTM and CDR2 ANQGSEA. The V end was cut by 4 bases, the J end by 7 bases, with 16 bases between. CDR3 amino acids: CSVGLAEGIGELFF. The CDR3 bases are TGCAGCGTTGGGTTAGCGGAGGGTATCGGGGAGCTGTTTTTT.

This clonotype turned up a few times. The rearrangement uses TRBV24-1 and TRBJ1-1; D not certain. Germline V gene sequence: CDR1 KGHDR, CDR2 SFDVKD. CDR3 length: 13 amino acids. V was cut by 3 bases and J by 1 base, with 5 bases left in between. CDR3 sequence: CATSDGANTEAFF. The CDR3 DNA reads TGTGCCACCAGTGATGGTGCGAACACTGAAGCTTTCTTT.

The rearrangement links TRBV7-8 to TRBJ2-5, with unresolved D. The CDR3 contains 13 residues. Germline V gives CDR1 SGHVS, CDR2 FQNEAQ. Trimming took off 3 bases at V and 4 bases at J, with 9 bases between the two ends. The CDR3 here is CASSLDRRETQYF. Written as DNA, the CDR3 is TGTGCCAGCAGCTTGGACCGTCGAGAGACCCAGTACTTC.

There are a few counts of this clonotype. The V call is TRBV15, the J call TRBJ2-5; maybe TRBD2 (5 bases). The CDR3 extends over 14 amino acids. Germline CDR1 and CDR2: LNHNV and YYDKDF (reference sequence). V lost 1 base to trimming and J lost 5 bases, with 11 bases between them. The CDR3 reads CATSRGSGWETQYF. CDR3 nucleotide sequence: TGTGCCACCAGCAGAGGCTCGGGGTGGGAGACCCAGTACTTC.